What follows are 29 T cell receptor beta chains derived from one specimen sequenced in a study of shared clonotypes between healthy human individuals. This table comes from immunoSEQ multiplex PCR, and its TCRdb copy is limited to in-frame clones, with some not included. The repertoire has 330,000 or so clones, around 79% of them found once; the top ten carry roughly 10%. Specimen: memory CD4+ T cells sorted from blood. Specified subset: CD45RA-negative fraction. These receptors all come from a man aged 30 to 39 in good health.

This chain uses TRBV28 with TRBJ2-2; D possibly corresponds to TRBD2 (6 bases). Germline V lookup: CDR1 MDHEN, CDR2 SYDVKM. This CDR3 has 15 amino acids. Trimming cost V 6 bases and J 3 bases, with 14 bases left between them. This CDR3 reads CASRVWDFHTGELFF. The CDR3, as DNA: TGTGCCAGCAGGGTATGGGACTTTCACACCGGGGAGCTGTTTTTT.

The genes are TRBV2 and TRBJ2-3; D is ambiguous. Looked up from germline, CDR1 is SNHLY and CDR2 is FYNNEI. The CDR3 contains 13 residues. V was clipped by 8 bases and J by 1 base, with 10 bases between them. DNA of the CDR3: TGTGCCAGCGGAGAAGAACGCACAGATACGCAGTATTTT. Translation: CASGEERTDTQYF.

The chain is built from TRBV18 and TRBJ2-7, with D possibly TRBD1 on 5 matching bases. The CDR3 totals 11 residues. CDR1 KGHSH and CDR2 LQKENI come from the germline V gene. V gave up 5 bases and J gave up 7 bases, with 9 bases separating them. The CDR3 DNA follows: TGTGCCAGCTCATCAAAGGGGGAGCAGTACTTC. It yields the protein CASSSKGEQYF.

The chain combines TRBV11-2 with TRBJ2-1; 7 bases map to TRBD1. The V gene end was trimmed by 5 bases and the J gene end by 6 bases; junction bases not matched to a gene: 1. Per the germline V gene, CDR1 is SGHAT and CDR2 is FQNNGV. The CDR3 is 12 amino acids. CDR3 loop: CASSPGGNEQFF. The DNA of the CDR3 is TGTGCCAGCAGCCCAGGGGGCAATGAGCAGTTCTTC.

Only a few counts were recorded for this clone. The gene calls are TRBV5-1 and TRBJ2-7, with 9 bases aligning to TRBD2. The V segment lost 0 bases and the J segment 1 base; nucleotides outside the gene matches: 8. Looked up from germline, CDR1 is SGHRS and CDR2 is YFSETQ. This CDR3 spans 17 amino acids. The CDR3 region is CASSLGPSGVTSYEQYF. CDR3 coding DNA: TGCGCCAGCAGCTTGGGGCCTAGCGGGGTCACTTCCTACGAGCAGTACTTC.

Regarding this clone: The identical CDR3 is also encoded by other nucleotide sequences in the sample. The chain employs TRBV5-4 and TRBJ2-2; D ambiguous. The germline V and J ends were trimmed by 2 bases and 1 base, with 9 bases remaining between them. Germline-derived CDR1 and CDR2 are SGHNT and YYREEE (reference sequence). This CDR3 contains 15 residues. CDR3 residues: CASSFRTENTGELFF. The CDR3 DNA follows: TGTGCCAGCAGCTTTCGGACGGAGAACACCGGGGAGCTGTTTTTT.

This clone was found once. The chain carries TRBV7-2 and TRBJ2-1; D is uncertain. Trimming left V 1 base short and J 7 bases short, with 8 bases between. Germline-derived CDR1 and CDR2 are SGHTA and FQGNSA. This CDR3 region has 13 residues. As DNA, the CDR3 is TGTGCCAGCAGCTTAGTTAACAGTAATGAGCAGTTCTTC. This encodes CASSLVNSNEQFF. Using reference TRBV7-2 and TRBJ2-1 for the parts outside the CDR3, the full variable domain is GAGVSQSPSNKVTEKGKDVELRCDPISGHTALYWYRQSLGQGLEFLIYFQGNSAPDKSGLPSDRFSAERTGGSVSTLTIQRTQQEDSAVYLCASSLVNSNEQFFGPGTRLTVL.

V and J are TRBV11-3 and TRBJ2-2; possible D gene TRBD2, 5 bases. CDR1 is SGHNT, CDR2 YENEEA, per germline. V lost 5 bases to trimming and J lost 6 bases, with 10 bases between them. The CDR3 is made up of 13 amino acids. This CDR3 is CASSNQEAGELFF. CDR3 sequence (DNA): TGTGCCAGCAGCAACCAGGAGGCCGGGGAGCTGTTTTTT.

This clone turned up a few times. This chain uses TRBV30 with TRBJ1-5; TRBD1 matches at 7 bases. The CDR3 contains 16 residues. Trimming at V came to 2 bases and at J to 0 bases, leaving 7 bases not matched to a gene. Germline values: CDR1 GTSNPN, CDR2 SVGIG (reference sequence). The CDR3 loop reads CAWSLTGDASNQPQHF. The CDR3 nucleotides read TGTGCCTGGAGTTTAACAGGGGACGCTAGCAATCAGCCCCAGCATTTT.

The chain combines TRBV2 with TRBJ1-2, with D perhaps TRBD1 (6 bases). The germline CDR1 and CDR2 sequences are SNHLY and FYNNEI. The CDR3 totals 13 residues. V was pared by 2 bases and J by 4 bases, with 8 bases between. Here the CDR3 reads CASSEQDSYGYTF. CDR3 coding DNA: TGTGCCAGCAGTGAACAGGACAGCTATGGCTACACCTTC.

The chain joins TRBV7-2 to TRBJ1-1; possible D gene TRBD1, 5 bases. Deletions cut 1 base from V and 4 bases from J, with 13 bases between. The germline CDR1 and CDR2 sequences are SGHTA and FQGNSA. This CDR3 has 15 amino acids. CDR3 bases: TGTGCCAGCAGCTTAGGGGGCGTGGAGTTCACTGAAGCTTTCTTT. Protein product: CASSLGGVEFTEAFF.

The chain carries TRBV19 and TRBJ1-3; 8 bases agree with TRBD1. Germline V gives CDR1 LNHDA, CDR2 SQIVND (reference sequence). The V and J ends lost 7 bases and 4 bases, in that order; junction bases with no gene match: 9. This CDR3 comprises 15 residues. The CDR3 DNA sequence: TGTGCCAGTACTGCCGGCAGGGGGCCAGGAAACACCATATATTTT. It encodes CASTAGRGPGNTIYF.

The J gene is TRBJ1-3, the V gene TRBV7-9; 11 bases are shared with TRBD1. This CDR3 has 18 amino acids. Unmatched junction bases numbered 8, after V lost 3 bases and J lost 1 base. Germline CDR1 SEHNR, CDR2 FQNEAQ (reference sequence). The CDR3 coding sequence is TGTGCCAGCAGCTTGGGACAGGGGGAACTATTATCTGGAAACACCATATATTTT. Translating gives CASSLGQGELLSGNTIYF.

This rearrangement joins TRBV27 to TRBJ2-7; D possibly corresponds to TRBD2 (5 bases). V was pared by 3 bases and J by 0 bases, with 12 bases between. CDR3 length: 15 residues. CDR1 is MNHEY, CDR2 SMNVEV, per germline (reference sequence). CDR3 protein: CASSLRAVFSYEQYF. DNA of the CDR3: TGTGCCAGCAGTTTGAGGGCAGTCTTCTCCTACGAGCAGTACTTC.

The chain joins TRBV19 to TRBJ1-2; tentative D call: TRBD1 (5 bases). Trimming left V 6 bases short and J 4 bases short, with 18 bases between. The germline V gene has CDR1 LNHDA and CDR2 SQIVND (reference sequence). The CDR3 has 15 residues. CDR3 coding DNA: TGTGCCAGTAGCTCCCAGAGCCCAGGGAGCTATGGCTACACCTTC. Translating gives CASSSQSPGSYGYTF.

The J gene is TRBJ2-5, the V gene TRBV18; perhaps D is TRBD1 or TRBD2 (5 bases each). The V end lost 6 bases, the J end lost 5 bases, and 16 bases lay between the germline ends. Germline CDR1 is KGHSH and CDR2 is LQKENI. The CDR3 runs to 14 residues. CDR3 in amino acids: CASSPGAGKETQYF. CDR3 DNA sequence: TGTGCCAGCTCTCCCGGGGCAGGGAAGGAGACCCAGTACTTC.

V gene TRBV5-1 combines with J gene TRBJ2-7; 9 nucleotides agree with TRBD2. CDR1 SGHRS and CDR2 YFSETQ come from the germline V gene. The CDR3 extends over 16 amino acids. Unmatched junction bases numbered 11, after V lost 1 base and J lost 6 bases. The CDR3 sequence is CASSLRGEGAGGEQYF. The CDR3 DNA is TGCGCCAGCAGCTTGAGGGGAGAGGGAGCGGGAGGCGAGCAGTACTTC.

The chain is built from TRBV9 and TRBJ2-5; 7 bases fit TRBD2. This CDR3 is 20 amino acids long. Trimming took 0 bases from V and 2 from J; bases not matched to a gene: 19. Germline CDR1 reads SGDLS; CDR2 reads YYNGEE. CDR3 sequence: CASSVGFSHVGRVNQETQYF. CDR3 bases: TGTGCCAGCAGCGTAGGTTTCAGCCACGTGGGGAGGGTTAATCAAGAGACCCAGTACTTC.

This clone appeared a single time. This chain uses TRBV27 with TRBJ2-7, with TRBD2 identical over 9 bases. Germline V gives CDR1 MNHEY, CDR2 SMNVEV (reference sequence). CDR3 length: 15 residues. V shed 5 bases, J shed 2 bases, and the junction held 7 bases outside the gene matches. CDR3 DNA sequence: TGTGCCAGCAGTATCCTGACTAGCGGCCCCTACGAGCAGTACTTC. This encodes CASSILTSGPYEQYF.

This chain connects TRBV5-4 to TRBJ2-3, with a tentative D call TRBD1 (5 bases). The CDR3 sequence is 13 residues long. Germline-derived CDR1 and CDR2 are SGHNT and YYREEE (reference sequence). V was cut by 3 bases and J by 2 bases, with 7 bases left in between. This CDR3 is CASSWGNTDTQYF. The CDR3 region has the DNA TGTGCCAGCAGCTGGGGCAACACAGATACGCAGTATTTT.

As to this clone: Distinct nucleotide sequences in the sample also encode this CDR3. The chain employs TRBV7-9 and TRBJ2-3, with 10 bases matching TRBD2. CDR3 length equals 16 residues. The junction had 7 bases not matched to a gene; V was cut back by 5 bases and J by 2 bases. Germline V CDR1 and CDR2: SEHNR, FQNEAQ (reference sequence). The CDR3 region is CASSRRTSGPTDTQYF. In DNA, the CDR3 is TGTGCCAGCAGCCGCAGGACTAGCGGCCCCACAGATACGCAGTATTTT.

The chain joins TRBV4-2 to TRBJ1-5; D not resolved. Germline values: CDR1 LGHNA, CDR2 YNFKEQ. CDR3 size: 16 residues. Between the trimmed V and J ends, which lost 1 base and 10 bases, there was a span of 20 bases. The chain's CDR3 is CASSQVGEDSQRPQHF. The DNA of the CDR3 is TGTGCCAGCAGCCAAGTAGGAGAAGACTCCCAGCGACCCCAGCATTTT.

V and J are TRBV11-2 and TRBJ2-7; perhaps TRBD1 as D (5 bases). V lost 3 bases and J lost 5, with 14 bases in between. CDR1 is SGHAT and CDR2 is FQNNGV in the germline V gene. CDR3 length: 14 amino acids. CDR3 loop: CASSFWGSRDEQYF. The CDR3 nucleotides are TGTGCCAGCAGCTTCTGGGGCAGCCGGGACGAGCAGTACTTC.

The chain uses TRBV5-5 and TRBJ1-5; weak D call: TRBD1 (6 bases). The length of the CDR3 is 15 residues. CDR1 and CDR2 (germline): SGHKS, YYEKEE (reference sequence). V was trimmed by 1 base and J by 3 bases, leaving 11 bases between them. The CDR3 sequence is CASSLYGQLNQPQHF. The CDR3, as DNA: TGTGCCAGCAGCTTGTATGGACAGCTCAATCAGCCCCAGCATTTT.

In the case of this clone: This sample also contains other DNA sequences that code for the same CDR3. The rearrangement uses TRBV18 and TRBJ1-5; perhaps TRBD1 as D (5 bases). Germline loops: CDR1 KGHSH, CDR2 LQKENI. The V and J ends lost 6 bases and 4 bases respectively, with 10 bases between them. The CDR3 sequence is 13 residues long. DNA for the CDR3: TGTGCCAGCTCCCCGGGGCAGAATCAGCCCCAGCATTTT. This codes for CASSPGQNQPQHF. Full variable domain (outside the CDR3, taken from reference TRBV18 and TRBJ1-5): NAGVMQNPRHLVRRRGQEARLRCSPMKGHSHVYWYRQLPEEGLKFMVYLQKENIIDESGMPKERFSAEFPKEGPSILRIQQVVRGDSAAYFCASSPGQNQPQHFGDGTRLSIL.

J is TRBJ2-1 and V is TRBV2; the D gene is possibly TRBD2 (5 bases). The V gene lost 6 bases and the J gene lost 5 bases, with 14 bases spanning the gap. The CDR3 contains 14 residues. Germline V CDR1 and CDR2: SNHLY, FYNNEI. CDR3 DNA sequence: TGTGCCAGCAGGTGGGAGCAGCTTAACAATGAGCAGTTCTTC. It encodes CASRWEQLNNEQFF.

This chain connects TRBV21-1 to TRBJ1-1. TRBV21-1 is labeled a pseudogene. The CDR3 loop spans 17 amino acids. This CDR3 reads CASSKDRCVRRNTEAFF. The CDR3 region has the DNA TGTGCCAGCAGCAAAGATCGATGTGTGAGAAGGAACACTGAAGCTTTCTTT.

This chain links TRBV5-5 with TRBJ2-5; TRBD1 matches 7 bases. V lost 4 bases to trimming and J lost 4 bases; unmatched junction nucleotides: 7. The CDR3 contains 14 residues. Germline CDR1 and CDR2: SGHKS and YYEKEE (reference sequence). The CDR3 DNA reads as TGTGCCAGCAGCATAAACAGGGGTGGAGAGACCCAGTACTTC. The encoded protein is CASSINRGGETQYF.

The V and J genes are TRBV21-1 and TRBJ2-7; TRBD1 was called by the table and not checked on the DNA. TRBV21-1 represents a pseudogene. The CDR3 contains 11 residues. CDR3 sequence: CQNRRGHEQYF. The CDR3 DNA reads TGTCAAAATCGCAGGGGGCACGAGCAGTACTTC.